This entry describes one T cell receptor (beta chain). No cognate antigen has been identified for it. No qualities accompany the bases; no much larger clone lies one base away. Library generation was performed with the immunoSEQ multiplex PCR assay. The multiplex PCR relied on a mix of 60 forward primers for TCR Vbeta segments and 13 reverse primers for TCR Jbeta segments. The CDR3 region of rearranged TCR beta genes was amplified from genomic DNA by a multiplex PCR assay. On the Illumina HiSeq System, the amplified TCR beta libraries were sequenced as 87-base-pair reads. On the authors' methods: A later analysis tallied 75 million to 85 million unique TCR beta chains across the 660 or so repertoires, and about 10 million of those chains were shared by two or more donors. To remove PCR and sequencing errors, raw reads were error-corrected and collapsed into unique sequences using a nearest-neighbor algorithm that merged closely related sequences. V, D and J gene segments were assigned by aligning CDR3 sequences to IMGT reference sequences. For a sequence to be retained, at least a six-nucleotide match to both a V gene segment and a J gene segment was required. A rearrangement counted as productive if the CDR3 had no stop codons and remained in frame with V and J, and every other rearrangement counted as non-productive. CDR3 was defined according to IMGT convention as the region running from the second conserved V-encoded cysteine to the conserved J-encoded phenylalanine. The earlier analysis of about 640 of the donors excluded any sequence lacking an unambiguous match to a single V gene segment. An earlier analysis of 587 of the donors classified V segments as functional when productive rearrangements were above 56.7% and as segregating when the standard deviation between donors was above 5%. A statistical classification framework was built to diagnose cytomegalovirus status from the catalog of TCR beta chain sequences. V and J gene assignment, in a later analysis, came from comparing TCR nucleotide sequences with IMGT/GENE-DB human TR gene sequences. A later analysis assigned CDR3 sequences and most-parsimonious VDJ recombination scenarios with the TCRdist pipeline. In a later analysis, every TCR beta chain was defined by the combination of its CDR3 amino acid sequence and its V-gene family, and reads without a unique V-gene family were dropped. To address suspected cross-contamination and a sequencing artifact, a later analysis removed a few hundred highly shared, low-generation-probability nucleotide sequences. In a later analysis, a clonal expansion index for each public chain was calculated from normalized within-repertoire ranks of inferred template counts. In a later analysis, generation probabilities were computed using a VDJ recombination model fitted to out-of-frame rearrangements, and the results were checked against IGoR. A later analysis scored TCR-TCR, TCR-HLA and TCR-CMV co-occurrence with hypergeometric tests, applying a repertoire-size bias correction to TCR pairs. False discovery rates were estimated in a later analysis by permuting HLA or CMV assignments 20 times. In a later analysis, co-occurring TCRs were grouped using DBSCAN, with TCRdist sequence similarity added in when clustering inside HLA-allele-positive subsets. Co-occurrence clustering excluded repertoires with fewer than 30,000 or more than 120,000 public chains, plus five with anomalous nucleotide sharing. The table was pulled from immuneACCESS by TCRdb, which kept in-frame rearrangements only. Such tables lose some clones; where checked, under half of the loss comes from unresolved V genes, and the rest has no known cause. V, J and clone size were drawn from that table, and D and trimming were deduced from the DNA. This sample comprises roughly 240,000 clones, roughly 73% of them detected only once. The ten largest clones capture under 0.6% of the sample.

This specimen comes from a study of cytomegalovirus exposure and HLA in healthy donors (TCRdb year 2017). Context from the whole study: According to an earlier analysis of 550 to 700 of the donors, about 179 million T cells yielded 90 million to 140 million unique TCR beta sequences and about 300 Gb of sequence data. Roughly 300 gigabases of sequencing data and about 92 million unique TCR sequences made up an early release that covered several hundred HLA-typed donors. Of the 300 to 400 genotyped donors, approximately 83% fell in the genetic ancestry cluster associated with self-reported Caucasian donors. The study aimed to test whether cataloging public T cell receptors could reveal signatures of past pathogen exposure. The study used immunosequencing to profile the T cell repertoires of several hundred subjects and linked those repertoires to cytomegalovirus serostatus. A separate validation cohort of 100 to 150 different subjects was used in addition to the roughly 620-subject first cohort. To predict cytomegalovirus infection status, the study combined high-throughput TCR immunosequencing, statistical association of individual TCRs with disease status, and machine learning. A later analysis re-examined previously published TCR beta repertoires from just over 650 donors and added high-resolution HLA genotyping to investigate patterns of TCR occurrence. In the later analysis, no new phenotypic data were used to find candidate immune exposures; instead, reliance was placed on TCR beta sequences and their occurrence across donors. An earlier analysis of 500 to 650 of the donors applied high-throughput TCR beta sequencing to assess whether each TCR beta V gene segment acted as functional or pseudogenic. Donor age, sex, ethnicity and CMV serostatus were collected together with the repertoire data. A later genetic analysis used genome-wide SNP genotypes for about three fifths of the roughly 700 donors, treating that subset as a discovery cohort. All discovery cohort repertoires had been generated using a single sequencing platform. HLA typing included class I and class II loci at four-digit resolution. Typing coverage varied by locus: roughly 620-640 donors for A, B, C, DRB1 and DQB1; roughly 500 for DQA1; some 610 for DPA1; 450 to 480 for DPB1. Roughly five DR-DQ haplotypes were treated as single units for association and clustering because of strong linkage in the cohort. Among some 400 genotyped donors of the cohort, an average of about 240,000 unique TCR beta nucleotide sequences was sequenced per donor, of which 15% to 20% were non-productive.

From a lookup of the germline V gene, CDR1 and CDR2 are MGHDK and SYGVNS. The junction carries 11 bases between V and J, which are trimmed by 4 bases and 5 bases respectively. From cysteine to phenylalanine, the CDR3 is 13 amino acids long. Kept here is only the CDR3 DNA, which spans 39 bases and is read in frame from base 1. The study at large found these results: Most TCR sequences were observed very rarely across donors, whereas some public TCRs were present in many individuals. Compared with the approximately 710-donor mean, donors in an Asian-associated ancestry cluster had fewer N-insertions in productive TCRs, according to a later genetic analysis. The sequencing pipeline was judged likely to have produced a cluster of highly shared sequence variants as a technical artifact. Only TCR beta chains were sequenced in this cohort, and the absence of alpha or paired-chain data limited detectable features. A later analysis found that HLA-associated TCR beta chains were more clonally expanded and had lower generation probabilities than equally common non-associated chains. In vitro tests confirmed that a few of the cytomegalovirus-associated TCR beta chains recognize cytomegalovirus antigens. Because HLA typing was unavailable for some donors at each locus, only the typed subset was used in association tests. Correlated functional status among segregating V segments might reflect linkage disequilibrium, but an unknown experimental factor could not be ruled out. A later analysis reported that several top co-occurrence clusters appeared linked to parvovirus B19, influenza, CMV and Epstein-Barr virus. A further reported finding was that TCR beta sequences accurately predicted the HLA-A and HLA-B alleles for most subjects in the first cohort. The study listed approximately 160 TCR beta chains as associated with cytomegalovirus. Specific HLA alleles were associated with some 15,000 TCR beta sequences at a false discovery rate of 0.05 in a later analysis. Because counts were too low, fewer than 20 rarely observed V segments, including chromosome 9 orphons, were excluded from the earlier analysis of 587 of the donors. V-gene and J-gene trimming of TCR beta chains was associated with a missense DCLRE1C variant in a later genetic analysis, and the association was replicated in an independent cohort. In a later analysis, TCR association rates were found to vary across HLA loci, with the most associated TCRs seen for DRB1 alleles and the fewest for HLA-C alleles. In an earlier analysis of more than 500 of the donors, most TCR beta V segments appeared in productive rearrangements about 87% or about 30% of the time, broadly matching IMGT annotations. A later analysis found that most CMV-associated TCR beta chains appeared HLA-restricted, with HLA associations seemingly driven largely by CMV exposure. The classifier was reported to diagnose cytomegalovirus status with high specificity and sensitivity in both the original and validation cohorts. Strong co-occurrence of HLA alleles, especially DR and DQ, made assigning TCR associations to individual alleles difficult. The presence/absence analyses assumed that sequencing depth was roughly uniform across donors, and that assumption may not be true. Some IMGT-functional V segments, including TRBV6-2 and TRBV6-3, could not be told apart with the 87-base-pair reads, so those segments were excluded. The authors suggested that the approach could potentially be generalized to other disease states and immunological phenotypes. CMV serostatus was the only immune exposure information available for the cohort.

The cohort comprised some 730 healthy bone marrow donors. All cohort members were sampled while nominally healthy, although unrecorded immune exposures were likely present. The donor was CMV seronegative and belonged to the group of 352 seronegative cohort members. A peripheral blood sample was collected from each donor, and TCR beta sequencing was performed on peripheral blood mononuclear cells. The Qiagen DNeasy Blood Extraction Kit was used to extract genomic DNA from the blood cell samples. This chain is built from TRBV25-1 and TRBJ1-1; TRBD1 could be the D gene, as 6 bases match. The clonotype was recovered from a boy under 18 in good health and CMV-seronegative. Sequences were obtained from PBMCs. The bases read TGTGCCAGCAGTGCTCCAGGGGTAACTGAAGCTTTCTTT. This is translated as CASSAPGVTEAFF.